The rows below give T cell receptor beta chains drawn from one sample of a study of blood T cell repertoires in COVID-19. Sequenced by immunoSEQ multiplex PCR; TCRdb stores in-frame clones only, minus some. This table holds 250,000 or so clones, 84% found once. Material: peripheral blood. These receptors all come from a woman aged 40 to 50 who had recovered from COVID-19. The CDR3 runs from the conserved cysteine through the conserved F or W. The D gene is left open where the match is weak. Size is stated for part of the rows, as once, few or many counts, or as a class when the clone is expanded.

d_call j_call clone_size v_call cdr3_aa cdr3_nt
TRBD1 TRBJ2-1 . TRBV19 CASSSDRGSPSYNEQFF TGTGCCAGTAGTAGCGACAGGGGATCCCCATCCTACAATGAGCAGTTCTTC
. TRBJ2-7 . TRBV19 CASRRGSDYEQYF TGTGCCAGTAGGAGGGGGTCCGACTACGAGCAGTACTTC
. TRBJ1-4 . TRBV11-3 CASSLGTDGGKLFF TGTGCCAGCAGCTTAGGCACGGACGGAGGAAAACTGTTTTTT
. TRBJ2-6 . TRBV5-1 CASSSDSSGANVLTF TGCGCCAGCAGCTCGGACAGCTCTGGGGCCAACGTCCTGACTTTC
. TRBJ2-7 . TRBV5-1 CASSPGLGPSYEQYF TGCGCCAGCAGCCCGGGGTTGGGCCCGTCCTACGAGCAGTACTTC
TRBD1 TRBJ1-2 once TRBV6-5 CASSLMGQGNYGYTF TGTGCCAGCAGCCTGATGGGACAGGGGAACTATGGCTACACCTTC
TRBD1 TRBJ1-2 . TRBV11-2 CASSSTGGGGYTF TGTGCCAGCAGCTCGACAGGGGGCGGCGGCTACACCTTC
TRBD1 TRBJ2-7 . TRBV27 CASSSLGTGPSYEQYF TGTGCCAGCAGTTCACTCGGGACAGGTCCTTCCTACGAGCAGTACTTC
TRBD1 TRBJ1-6 . TRBV3-1/TRBV3-2 CASSQPGQGYSPLHF TGTGCCAGCAGCCAACCGGGACAGGGGTATTCACCCCTCCACTTT
. TRBJ1-1 . TRBV27 CASRQSYGTEAFF TGTGCCAGCAGACAGTCATATGGCACTGAAGCTTTCTTT
. TRBJ1-1 . TRBV3-1/TRBV3-2 CASSQGDKNTEAFF TGTGCCAGCAGCCAGGGAGACAAGAACACTGAAGCTTTCTTT
TRBD2 TRBJ2-5 . TRBV7-2 CASSSYLAGLETQYF TGTGCCAGCAGCTCGTACTTAGCGGGGTTGGAGACCCAGTACTTC
. TRBJ2-3 . TRBV5-1 CASSLSGTDTQYF TGCGCCAGCAGCTTGTCCGGCACAGATACGCAGTATTTT
. TRBJ2-1 . TRBV6-5 CAGSVSGNEQFF TGTGCCGGGTCCGTATCGGGGAATGAGCAGTTCTTC
. TRBJ1-5 . TRBV2 CASRGVYGNQPQHF TGTGCCAGCAGAGGGGTATATGGCAATCAGCCCCAGCATTTT
TRBD1 TRBJ2-7 . TRBV6-5 CASSRDRGYEQYF TGTGCCAGCAGTAGGGACAGGGGCTACGAGCAGTACTTC
TRBD1 TRBJ1-6 . TRBV6-5 CASTGQGPYNSPLHF TGTGCCAGCACTGGACAGGGGCCATATAATTCACCCCTCCACTTT
. TRBJ2-6 . TRBV6-5 CASSRLSSGANVLTF TGTGCCAGCAGTCGTCTGAGCTCTGGGGCCAACGTCCTGACTTTC
TRBD1 TRBJ2-5 . TRBV9 CASSVQGASETQYF TGTGCCAGCAGCGTACAGGGGGCATCAGAGACCCAGTACTTC
. TRBJ2-5 once TRBV20-1 CSLTLSETQYF TGCAGTCTGACTCTGTCTGAGACCCAGTACTTC
. TRBJ2-6 . TRBV12-1 CATTSSRPQGALNSSGANVLTF TGTGCCACCACATCATCACGACCACAGGGGGCATTAAATAGCTCTGGGGCCAACGTCCTGACTTTC
. TRBJ1-3 . TRBV2 CASREGSGNTIYF TGTGCCAGCAGGGAGGGCTCTGGAAACACCATATATTTT
TRBD2 TRBJ2-6 . TRBV3-1/TRBV3-2 CASSLGGVGANVLTF TGTGCCAGCAGCCTCGGGGGGGTCGGGGCCAACGTCCTGACTTTC
TRBD2 TRBJ2-5 . TRBV9 CASSVGSSGGPQETQYF TGTGCCAGCAGCGTAGGGTCTAGCGGGGGGCCCCAAGAGACCCAGTACTTC
. TRBJ2-1 . TRBV13 CASNQASSYNEQFF TGTGCCAGCAACCAGGCGAGCTCCTACAATGAGCAGTTCTTC
TRBD2 TRBJ2-7 . TRBV19 CASTQAGGVGDEQYF TGTGCCAGTACCCAGGCGGGGGGCGTCGGGGACGAGCAGTACTTC
. TRBJ1-4 . TRBV5-1 CASRLHGELPNEKLFF TGCGCCAGCAGGCTCCACGGGGAGCTGCCTAATGAAAAACTGTTTTTT
. TRBJ1-1 many TRBV28 CASSFPGHLNTEAFF TGTGCCAGCAGTTTCCCGGGACATCTGAACACTGAAGCTTTCTTT
TRBD1 TRBJ2-3 . TRBV10-3 CAIRADRGQTDTQYF TGTGCCATCAGAGCCGACAGGGGACAGACAGATACGCAGTATTTT
TRBD1 TRBJ2-7 . TRBV5-1 CASSFQTGTSHEQYF TGCGCCAGCAGCTTCCAGACAGGGACCAGCCACGAGCAGTACTTC
. TRBJ1-1 . TRBV24-1 CATSDPTTGNTEAFF TGTGCCACCAGTGACCCCACAACAGGGAACACTGAAGCTTTCTTT
. TRBJ1-2 once TRBV9 CASSWGRGGGYTF TGTGCCAGCAGCTGGGGGAGGGGAGGTGGCTACACCTTC
. TRBJ1-5 . TRBV2 CASRATGRSQPQHF TGTGCCAGCAGGGCCACAGGGAGAAGTCAGCCCCAGCATTTT
. TRBJ1-2 . TRBV3-1/TRBV3-2 CASSFQGYGYTF TGTGCCAGCAGCTTCCAGGGCTATGGCTACACCTTC
TRBD1 TRBJ1-5 . TRBV29-1 CSVGDRGSNQPQHF TGCAGCGTAGGGGACAGGGGTAGCAATCAGCCCCAGCATTTT
TRBD1 TRBJ2-7 . TRBV18 CASSRGQGALSYEQYF TGTGCCAGCTCACGCGGACAGGGGGCCCTATCCTACGAGCAGTACTTC
. TRBJ2-5 . TRBV30 CAWSIRVGETQYF TGTGCCTGGAGTATCAGGGTCGGGGAGACCCAGTACTTC
. TRBJ2-3 . TRBV5-1 CASSSPPVVSSTDTQYF TGCGCCAGCAGCTCCCCCCCGGTCGTTTCTAGCACAGATACGCAGTATTTT
. TRBJ1-5 . TRBV12-2 CASRPGQYSNQPQHF TGTGCAAGTCGCCCGGGACAGTATAGCAATCAGCCCCAGCATTTT
TRBD2 TRBJ2-7 once TRBV5-1 CASSLRLAGGREQYF TGCGCCAGCAGCTTGAGGTTAGCGGGGGGGCGTGAGCAGTACTTC
. TRBJ2-4 few TRBV9 CASSVATEKNIQYF TGTGCCAGCAGCGTAGCTACAGAGAAAAACATTCAGTACTTC
. TRBJ1-6 few TRBV11-3 CASSLNLNSPLHF TGTGCCAGCAGCTTAAATCTCAATTCACCCCTCCACTTT
. TRBJ2-2 many TRBV2 CASSTPTGVNTGELFF TGTGCCAGCAGTACCCCGACAGGAGTAAACACCGGGGAGCTGTTTTTT
TRBD1 TRBJ1-2 . TRBV5-4 CASSPRTGPKDGYTF TGTGCCAGCAGCCCTCGGACAGGGCCTAAGGATGGCTACACCTTC
TRBD1 TRBJ2-5 once TRBV24-1 CATSDPISGGETQYF TGTGCCACCAGTGATCCTATCTCAGGGGGTGAGACCCAGTACTTC
TRBD1 TRBJ1-2 . TRBV19 CASSIRRDRGSGGYGYTF TGTGCCAGTAGTATACGCCGGGACAGGGGGTCGGGTGGCTATGGCTACACCTTC
. TRBJ1-5 . TRBV24-1 CATSEGGFNQPQHF TGTGCCACCAGTGAAGGAGGATTCAATCAGCCCCAGCATTTT
. TRBJ1-2 few TRBV7-2 CASSLVEGAGYGYTF TGTGCCAGCAGCTTAGTCGAGGGCGCGGGCTATGGCTACACCTTC
. TRBJ2-2 . TRBV18 CASSPSRGRTGELFF TGTGCCAGCTCACCGTCCAGGGGAAGAACCGGGGAGCTGTTTTTT
. TRBJ2-5 many TRBV5-1 CASSSTTGETQYF TGCGCCAGCAGCTCCACAACAGGAGAGACCCAGTACTTC
. TRBJ2-5 . TRBV7-8 CASSLLPGSETQYF TGTGCCAGCAGCTTACTCCCAGGGTCAGAGACCCAGTACTTC
TRBD1 TRBJ1-4 . TRBV7-9 CASSPGQGLGEKLFF TGTGCCAGCAGCCCTGGACAGGGCCTTGGAGAAAAACTGTTTTTT
TRBD1 TRBJ2-1 . TRBV10-3 CAISESGQGALNEQFF TGTGCCATCAGTGAGTCGGGACAGGGGGCACTCAATGAGCAGTTCTTC